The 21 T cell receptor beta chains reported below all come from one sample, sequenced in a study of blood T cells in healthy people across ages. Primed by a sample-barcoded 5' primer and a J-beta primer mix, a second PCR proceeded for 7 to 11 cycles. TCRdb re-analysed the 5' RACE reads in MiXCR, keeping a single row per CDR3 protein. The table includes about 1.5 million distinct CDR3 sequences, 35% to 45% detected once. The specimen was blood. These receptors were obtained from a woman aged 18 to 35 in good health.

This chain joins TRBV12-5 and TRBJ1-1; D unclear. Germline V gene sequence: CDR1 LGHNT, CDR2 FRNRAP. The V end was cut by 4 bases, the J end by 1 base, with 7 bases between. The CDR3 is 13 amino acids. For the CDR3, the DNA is TGTGCTAGTGGTTATTGGGGGAACACTGAAGCTTTCTTT. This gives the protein CASGYWGNTEAFF.

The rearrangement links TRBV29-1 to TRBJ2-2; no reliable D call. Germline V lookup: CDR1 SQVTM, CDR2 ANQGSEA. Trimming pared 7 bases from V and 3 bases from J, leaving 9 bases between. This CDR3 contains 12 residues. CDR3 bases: TGCAGCGGCCGCGGAGACACCGGGGAGCTGTTTTTT. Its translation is CSGRGDTGELFF.

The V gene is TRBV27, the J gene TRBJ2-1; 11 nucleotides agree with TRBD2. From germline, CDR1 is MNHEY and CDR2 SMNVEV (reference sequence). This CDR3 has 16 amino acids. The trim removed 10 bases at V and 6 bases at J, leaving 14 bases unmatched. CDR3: CATYPLLAGGTNEQFF. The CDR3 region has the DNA TGTGCCACCTATCCCTTGCTAGCGGGGGGTACCAATGAGCAGTTCTTC.

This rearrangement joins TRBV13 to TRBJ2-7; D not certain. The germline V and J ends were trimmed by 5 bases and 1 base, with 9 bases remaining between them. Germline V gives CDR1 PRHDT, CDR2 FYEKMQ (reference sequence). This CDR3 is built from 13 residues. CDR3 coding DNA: TGTGCCAGCAGCCGGAAGGGATCCTACGAGCAGTACTTC. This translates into CASSRKGSYEQYF.

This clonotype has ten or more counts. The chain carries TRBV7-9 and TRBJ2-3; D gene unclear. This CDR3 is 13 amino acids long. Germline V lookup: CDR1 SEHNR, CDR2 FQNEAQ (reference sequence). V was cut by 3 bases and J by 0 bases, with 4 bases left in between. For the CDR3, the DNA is TGTGCCAGCAGCTTGCCTAGCACAGATACGCAGTATTTT. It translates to CASSLPSTDTQYF.

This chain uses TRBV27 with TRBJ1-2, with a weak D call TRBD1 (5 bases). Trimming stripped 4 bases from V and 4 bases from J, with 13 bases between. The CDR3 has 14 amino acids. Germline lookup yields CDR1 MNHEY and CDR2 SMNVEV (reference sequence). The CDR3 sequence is CASSYGSGGYGYTF. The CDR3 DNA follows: TGTGCCAGCAGTTACGGGTCGGGGGGCTATGGCTACACCTTC.

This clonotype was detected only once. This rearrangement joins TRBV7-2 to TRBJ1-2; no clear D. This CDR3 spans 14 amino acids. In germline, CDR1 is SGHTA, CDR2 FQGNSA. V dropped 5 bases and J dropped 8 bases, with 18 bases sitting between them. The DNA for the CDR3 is TGTGCCAGCAGCCCCTCCCGGACCCTCGACGGCTACACCTTC. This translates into CASSPSRTLDGYTF.

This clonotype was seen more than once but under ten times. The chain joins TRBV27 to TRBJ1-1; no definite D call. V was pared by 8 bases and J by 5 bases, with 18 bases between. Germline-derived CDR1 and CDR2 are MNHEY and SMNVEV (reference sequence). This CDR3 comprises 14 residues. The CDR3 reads CASGSVRVATEAFF. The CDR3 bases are TGTGCCAGCGGGTCGGTGAGGGTAGCGACTGAAGCTTTCTTT.

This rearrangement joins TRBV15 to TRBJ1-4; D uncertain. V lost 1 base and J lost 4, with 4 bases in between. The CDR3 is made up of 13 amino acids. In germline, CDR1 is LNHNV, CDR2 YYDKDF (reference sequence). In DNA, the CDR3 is TGTGCCACCAGCAGAGCCTTTAATGAAAAACTGTTTTTT. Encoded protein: CATSRAFNEKLFF.

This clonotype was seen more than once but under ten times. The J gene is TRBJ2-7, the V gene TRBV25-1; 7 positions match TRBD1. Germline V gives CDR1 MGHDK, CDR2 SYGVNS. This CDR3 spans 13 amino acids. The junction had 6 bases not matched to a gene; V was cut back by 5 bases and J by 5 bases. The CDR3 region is CASSSDRANEQYF. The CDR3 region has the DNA TGTGCCAGCAGTTCTGACAGGGCGAACGAGCAGTACTTC.

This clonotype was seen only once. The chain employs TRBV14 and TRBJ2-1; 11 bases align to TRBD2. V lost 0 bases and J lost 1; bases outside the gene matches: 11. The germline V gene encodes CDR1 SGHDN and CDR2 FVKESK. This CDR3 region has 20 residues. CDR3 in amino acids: CASSQDTGLAVLWSYNEQFF. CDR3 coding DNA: TGTGCCAGCAGCCAAGATACGGGACTAGCGGTGTTATGGTCCTACAATGAGCAGTTCTTC.

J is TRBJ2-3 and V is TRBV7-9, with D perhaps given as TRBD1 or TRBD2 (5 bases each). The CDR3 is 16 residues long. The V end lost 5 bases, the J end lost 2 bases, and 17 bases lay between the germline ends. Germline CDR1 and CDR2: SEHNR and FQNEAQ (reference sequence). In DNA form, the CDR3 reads TGTGCCAGCAGCCTCGCTGGGACCGCGGTCACAGATACGCAGTATTTT. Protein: CASSLAGTAVTDTQYF.

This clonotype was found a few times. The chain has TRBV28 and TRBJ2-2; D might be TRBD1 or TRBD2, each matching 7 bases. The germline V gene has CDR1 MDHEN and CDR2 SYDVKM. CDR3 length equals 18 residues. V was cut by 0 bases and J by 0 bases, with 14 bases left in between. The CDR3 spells CASSLWNRGGSNTGELFF. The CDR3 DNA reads TGTGCCAGCAGTTTATGGAACAGGGGAGGGTCGAACACCGGGGAGCTGTTTTTT.

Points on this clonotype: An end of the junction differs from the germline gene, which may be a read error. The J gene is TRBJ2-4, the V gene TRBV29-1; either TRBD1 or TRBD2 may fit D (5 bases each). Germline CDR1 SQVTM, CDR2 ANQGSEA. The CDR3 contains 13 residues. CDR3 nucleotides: TGCAACGTTATGGGACGGCAGACAAGTATTCAGTACTTC. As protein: CNVMGRQTSIQYF.

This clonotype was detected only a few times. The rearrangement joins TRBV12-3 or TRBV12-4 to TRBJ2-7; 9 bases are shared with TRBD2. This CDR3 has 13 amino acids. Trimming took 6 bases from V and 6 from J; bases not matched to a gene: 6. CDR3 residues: CASRLSGSSEQYF. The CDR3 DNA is TGTGCCAGCAGACTTAGCGGGAGTAGCGAGCAGTACTTC.

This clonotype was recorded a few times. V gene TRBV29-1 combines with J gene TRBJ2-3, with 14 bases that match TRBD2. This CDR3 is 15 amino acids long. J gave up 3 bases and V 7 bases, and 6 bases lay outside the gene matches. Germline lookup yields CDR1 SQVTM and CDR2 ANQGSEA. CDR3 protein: CSAATSGGATDTQYF. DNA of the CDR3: TGCAGCGCTGCGACTAGCGGGGGGGCTACAGATACGCAGTATTTT.

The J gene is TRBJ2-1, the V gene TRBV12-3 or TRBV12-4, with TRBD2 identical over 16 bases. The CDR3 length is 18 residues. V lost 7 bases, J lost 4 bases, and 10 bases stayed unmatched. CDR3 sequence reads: CASTPGLAGGLYYNEQFF. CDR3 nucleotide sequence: TGTGCCAGCACCCCGGGACTAGCGGGGGGGCTTTATTACAATGAGCAGTTCTTC.

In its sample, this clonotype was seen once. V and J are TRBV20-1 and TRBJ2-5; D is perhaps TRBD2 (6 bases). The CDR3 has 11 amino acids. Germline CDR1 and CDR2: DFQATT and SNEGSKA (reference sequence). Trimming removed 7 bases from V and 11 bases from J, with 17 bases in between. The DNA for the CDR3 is TGCAGTGTCCGAGAACGGAGCGGGCAGTACTTC. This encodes CSVRERSGQYF.

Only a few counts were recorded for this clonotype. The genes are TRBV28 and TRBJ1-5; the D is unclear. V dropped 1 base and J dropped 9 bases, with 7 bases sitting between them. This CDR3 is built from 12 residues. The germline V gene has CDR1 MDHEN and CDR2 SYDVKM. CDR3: CASSLLEGPQHF. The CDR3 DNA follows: TGTGCCAGCAGTTTATTAGAGGGGCCCCAGCATTTT.

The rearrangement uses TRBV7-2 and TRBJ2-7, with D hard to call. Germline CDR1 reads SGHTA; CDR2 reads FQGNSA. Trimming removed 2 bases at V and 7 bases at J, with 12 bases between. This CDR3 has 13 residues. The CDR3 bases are TGTGCCAGCAGCTTATTCAGATACAATGAGCAGTACTTC. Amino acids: CASSLFRYNEQYF.

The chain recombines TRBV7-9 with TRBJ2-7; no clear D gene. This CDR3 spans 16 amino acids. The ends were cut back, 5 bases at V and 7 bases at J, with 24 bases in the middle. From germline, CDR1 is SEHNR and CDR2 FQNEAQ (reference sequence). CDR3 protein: CASSPGPLGQYNEQYF. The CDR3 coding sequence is TGTGCCAGCAGCCCCGGTCCGTTGGGTCAATACAATGAGCAGTACTTC.